This T cell receptor beta chain was retrieved from a study of OX40 agonist ivuxolimab in advanced cancers. Study as a whole: An agonistic anti-OX40 (CD134) antibody, ivuxolimab, was used to treat the patients. At 0.01 to 10 mg/kg, ivuxolimab was administered intravenously to patients every 2 weeks. Study-wide findings and caveats: Some nonresponders also had low normalized T-cell clonal expansion.

Trimming pared 1 base from V and 4 bases from J, leaving 14 bases between. Germline lookup yields CDR1 SGHNT and CDR2 YYREEE (reference sequence). CDR3 length equals 15 residues. Profiled with immunoSEQ multiplex PCR; TCRdb holds only in-frame clones, not every one. The top ten clones hold approximately 4% of a sample with around 79,000 clones, roughly 88% of them seen once. Patients with a history of autoimmune disease or on systemic immunosuppression were excluded. Comment on this clone: The antigen is unknown.

The chain joins TRBV5-4 to TRBJ1-1, with D unresolved. This TCR was recovered from an adult with an advanced solid tumor such as melanoma, head and neck, liver or kidney cancer. Material: CD4+ or CD8+ T cells sorted from blood, obtained in a trial of the OX40 agonist ivuxolimab. CDR3 nucleotides: TGTGCCAGCAGCTTGTCCCCGGGATTAGGCACTGAAGCTTTCTTT. Translating gives CASSLSPGLGTEAFF.